This T cell receptor beta chain was sequenced for a study of regulatory dendritic cells for organ transplantation. Study-level results: Alloreactive memory CD8+ T cell pools varied considerably between individuals.

About this clone: What it binds is not known.

The CDR3 has 15 residues. Per germline, CDR1 SGHTA and CDR2 FQGNSA. The germline V and J ends were trimmed by 5 bases and 8 bases, with 21 bases remaining between them. Clones were sequenced by immunoSEQ multiplex PCR, and TCRdb holds only the in-frame ones, with some missing. The sample carries around 30,000 clones, roughly 80% recorded once. This chain links TRBV7-2 with TRBJ1-2; D unclear. This receptor was taken from a human donor in good health. Sequencing was done on a sample of naive CD4+ T cells from blood. Subset noted: CD45RA+ naive T cells. Here the CDR3 DNA reads TGTGCCAGCAGCCTATACGAAAGAGTGTCGTCCGGCTACACCTTC. This codes for CASSLYERVSSGYTF.